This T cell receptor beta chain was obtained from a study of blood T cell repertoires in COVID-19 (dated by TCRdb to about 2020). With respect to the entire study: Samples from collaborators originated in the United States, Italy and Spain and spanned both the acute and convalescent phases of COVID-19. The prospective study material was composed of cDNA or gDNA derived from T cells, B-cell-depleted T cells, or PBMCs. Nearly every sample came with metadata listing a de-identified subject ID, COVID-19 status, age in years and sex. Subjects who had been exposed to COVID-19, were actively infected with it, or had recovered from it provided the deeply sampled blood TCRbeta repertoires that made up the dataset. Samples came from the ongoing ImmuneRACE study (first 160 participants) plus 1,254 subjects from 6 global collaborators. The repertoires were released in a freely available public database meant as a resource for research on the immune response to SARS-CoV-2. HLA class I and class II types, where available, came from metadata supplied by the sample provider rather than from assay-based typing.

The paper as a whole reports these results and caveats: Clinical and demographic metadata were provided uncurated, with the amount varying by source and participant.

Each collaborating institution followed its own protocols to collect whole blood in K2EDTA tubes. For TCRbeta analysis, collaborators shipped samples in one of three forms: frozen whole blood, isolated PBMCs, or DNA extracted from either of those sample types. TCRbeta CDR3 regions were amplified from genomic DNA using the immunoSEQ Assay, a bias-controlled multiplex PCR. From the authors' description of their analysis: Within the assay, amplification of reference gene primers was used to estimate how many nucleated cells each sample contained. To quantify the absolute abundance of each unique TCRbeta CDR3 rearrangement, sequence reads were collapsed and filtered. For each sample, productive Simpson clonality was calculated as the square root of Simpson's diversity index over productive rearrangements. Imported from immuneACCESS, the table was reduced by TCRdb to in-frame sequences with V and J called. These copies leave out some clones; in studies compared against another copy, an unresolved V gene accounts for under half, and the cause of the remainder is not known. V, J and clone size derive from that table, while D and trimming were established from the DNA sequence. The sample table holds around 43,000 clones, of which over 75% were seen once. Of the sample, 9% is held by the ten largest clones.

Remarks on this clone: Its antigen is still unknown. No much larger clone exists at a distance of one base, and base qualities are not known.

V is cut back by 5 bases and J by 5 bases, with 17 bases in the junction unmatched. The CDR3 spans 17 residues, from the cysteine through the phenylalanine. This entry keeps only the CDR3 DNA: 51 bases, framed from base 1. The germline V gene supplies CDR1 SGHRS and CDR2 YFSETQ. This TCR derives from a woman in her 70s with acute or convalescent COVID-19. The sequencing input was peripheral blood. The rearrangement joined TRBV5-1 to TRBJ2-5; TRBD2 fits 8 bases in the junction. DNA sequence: TGCGCCAGCAGTTCGGGAAAGACTAGCGCGGGGCGGGAGACCCAGTACTTC. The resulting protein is CASSSGKTSAGRETQYF.